What follows describes a single T cell receptor (beta chain). Its target is not known. This sample stems from a study of cytomegalovirus exposure and HLA in healthy donors. Use of 60 Vbeta and 13 Jbeta primers characterized the PCR. Clones were read by immunoSEQ multiplex PCR, and TCRdb kept only the in-frame ones, dropping some. The data show roughly 77,000 clones, around 72% seen once. Overall study results and limits: The classifier reportedly diagnosed cytomegalovirus status with high sensitivity and specificity. In an earlier analysis, productive rearrangement rates for most beta V segments clustered near 87% or 30%. It was taken for granted in presence/absence analyses that sequencing depth across donors was roughly uniform. Exclusion applied to some V segments, including TRBV6-2 and TRBV6-3, as they were indistinguishable.

This CDR3 has 14 residues. V trimming: 7 bases; J trimming: 5 bases; junction bases outside the gene matches: 9. Germline V CDR1 and CDR2: SEHNR, FQNEAQ (reference sequence). This receptor was identified in a woman aged 40 to 49 in good health and CMV-seropositive. This chain connects TRBV7-9 to TRBJ2-5; TRBD1 aligns across 8 bases. The sequencing input was PBMCs. The CDR3 nucleotides are TGTGCCAGCATCCGGGACAGGAGTGGGGAGACCCAGTACTTC. It specifies CASIRDRSGETQYF.